Listed below are T cell receptor beta chains from one sample, sequenced in a study of CD8+CD57+ T cells in acquired aplastic anemia. TCRdb processed the reads anew with MiXCR; each CDR3 protein has one entry. Of around 140,000 distinct CDR3 sequences listed, around 41% are singletons. The sample taken for sequencing was sorted CD4+, CD8+, or CD8+CD57+ T cells (not recorded which) from PBMCs. The receptors stem from a human donor in good health, serving as a control. CDR3s include the opening cysteine and the closing phenylalanine or tryptophan. The D gene is left open where the match is weak. Only part of the rows carry a size: once, few, many, or a class if the clone is expanded.

TGTGCCAGCAGTGGGACGGACAGGGGGATCAAAAACGAGCAGTACTTC	CASSGTDRGIKNEQYF	16	TRBJ2-7	TRBV25-1	-	TRBD1
TGCGCCAGCAGCTTGGCCGAAGGCTTTACCGGGGAGCTGTTTTTT	CASSLAEGFTGELFF	15	TRBJ2-2	TRBV5-1	many	-
TGTGCCACCAGTGACATAGGGTTTGGCTACACCTTC	CATSDIGFGYTF	12	TRBJ1-2	TRBV24-1	many	-
TGCAGTGCTAGAGATTCCCCACAGATAGAGACCCAGTACTTC	CSARDSPQIETQYF	14	TRBJ2-5	TRBV20-1	many	-
TGTGCCTGCGATGGCAAGGGCTATGGCTACGCCTTC	CACDGKGYGYAF	12	TRBJ1-2	TRBV30	few	-
TGTGCCTGGGGGGGAGGGTGCAAGATTAACTATGGCTACACCTTC	CAWGGGCKINYGYTF	15	TRBJ1-2	TRBV30	once	-
TGCAGTGCTAGACCGAGAGGGGCTAACTATGGCTACACCTTC	CSARPRGANYGYTF	14	TRBJ1-2	TRBV20-1	-	-
TGTGCCAGCAGCTTTGGGGTTAGGGAGACCCAGTACTTC	CASSFGVRETQYF	13	TRBJ2-5	TRBV11-3	many	-
TGCAGTGCTAGAGATTTGAGACTAGCGGGAGTCTCCTACGAGCAGTACTTC	CSARDLRLAGVSYEQYF	17	TRBJ2-7	TRBV20-1	-	TRBD2
TGTGCCAGCACCAGTAGCGGGAGTACCTACGAGCAGTACTTC	CASTSSGSTYEQYF	14	TRBJ2-7	TRBV2	-	TRBD2
TGTGCCAGCAGTGTAGCGGGAACTACCTACAATGAGCAGTTCTTC	CASSVAGTTYNEQFF	15	TRBJ2-1	TRBV12-3/TRBV12-4	-	TRBD2
TGTGCCAGCAGTCTGTCAGGCTCCTACAATGAGCAGTTCTTC	CASSLSGSYNEQFF	14	TRBJ2-1	TRBV12-3/TRBV12-4	many	-
TGCAGTGCTAGTTCCTTTGGGGGGGCCTACAATGAGCAGTTCTTC	CSASSFGGAYNEQFF	15	TRBJ2-1	TRBV20-1	-	TRBD2
TGTGCCAGCAGTTCCCCCCGGGGTGGAGAGGCTGAAGCTTTCTTT	CASSSPRGGEAEAFF	15	TRBJ1-1	TRBV6-5	-	-
TGCAGCTCCCGAGGAGTCTACGAGCAGTACTTC	CSSRGVYEQYF	11	TRBJ2-7	TRBV20-1	once	-
TGTGCCAGCAGTTACTCTGAAGGGGATGAGCAGTTCTTC	CASSYSEGDEQFF	13	TRBJ2-1	TRBV6-5	-	-
TGTGCCTGCAGCTTAGCACAGGGCTATGGCTACACCTTC	CACSLAQGYGYTF	13	TRBJ1-2	TRBV7-8	-	-
TGCGCCAGCAGCCAAGATTACGGTGATGGCTACATCTTC	CASSQDYGDGYIF	13	TRBJ1-2	TRBV4-1	-	-
TGCGCCATCCCTGGAACCCGGACCATTACCCACGAGCAGTACTTC	CAIPGTRTITHEQYF	15	TRBJ2-7	TRBV10-1	many	-
TGCAGTGCTCTCAGCGAGGGGCCCGTAGATACGCAGTATTTT	CSALSEGPVDTQYF	14	TRBJ2-3	TRBV20-1	-	-
TGCGCCAGCAGGGGACTAGCGGTTTCCTACAATGAGCAGTTCTTC	CASRGLAVSYNEQFF	15	TRBJ2-1	TRBV10-2	few	TRBD2
TGCAGTGCTAGACTGGGCGCTTATGAGCAGTACTTC	CSARLGAYEQYF	12	TRBJ2-7	TRBV20-1	-	-
TGCAGTGCTAGGTCCGGGGGCAGCACTGAAGCTTTCTTT	CSARSGGSTEAFF	13	TRBJ1-1	TRBV20-1	many	-
TGTGCCAGCAGCTTGGACCGGAGCTCCTATAATTCACCCCTCCACTTT	CASSLDRSSYNSPLHF	16	TRBJ1-6	TRBV11-2	-	-
TGCAGTGCTAGAGCCCTCGCAGGACCTTCCTACGAGCAGTACTTC	CSARALAGPSYEQYF	15	TRBJ2-7	TRBV20-1	many	-
TGTGCCAGTAGTCCCCGGGACAGGTACTATGGCTACACCTTC	CASSPRDRYYGYTF	14	TRBJ1-2	TRBV19	-	TRBD1
TGTGCCAGCAGCCAAGATGGTCGCACGGCTACCGGGGAGCTGTTTTTT	CASSQDGRTATGELFF	16	TRBJ2-2	TRBV19	once	-
TGTGCCAGTAGTATTGGGACAGGGAACACAGATACGCAGTATTTT	CASSIGTGNTDTQYF	15	TRBJ2-3	TRBV19	-	TRBD1
TGTGCCAGCAGCTCCCAGCGGGGGGGCGTTACCTACGAGCAGTACTTC	CASSSQRGGVTYEQYF	16	TRBJ2-7	TRBV7-9	many	TRBD2
TGCAGCGCCCGGACAGGGGTGGATGGCTACACCTTC	CSARTGVDGYTF	12	TRBJ1-2	TRBV29-1	few	TRBD1
TGTGCCAGCAGCCCTGGGGCCAGCGTCCTGACTTTC	CASSPGASVLTF	12	TRBJ2-6	TRBV3-1	few	-
TGTGCCAGCAGCCAAGATGGAAGCGGGGGGACAGAGACCCAGTACTTC	CASSQDGSGGTETQYF	16	TRBJ2-5	TRBV4-2	many	TRBD2
TGTGCCAGCAGCGAGGGACAGGTCCATGAGCAGTACTTC	CASSEGQVHEQYF	13	TRBJ2-7	TRBV9	once	TRBD1
TGTGCCAGCAGCGTAGGACGGTTGGACTATGGCTACACCTTC	CASSVGRLDYGYTF	14	TRBJ1-2	TRBV9	many	-
TGCGCCAGCATCCTTAGCGGGGGTCAGCCCCAGCATTTT	CASILSGGQPQHF	13	TRBJ1-5	TRBV10-2	once	-
TGCGCCAGCAGCTCCCTGGGACGTACTAACTATGGCTACACCTTC	CASSSLGRTNYGYTF	15	TRBJ1-2	TRBV5-1	many	-
TGTGCCAGCAGTTACGGGGGGGGCCGCCCCCGTGAGCAGTTCTTC	CASSYGGGRPREQFF	15	TRBJ2-1	TRBV7-2	many	TRBD2
TGTGCCCGGAGCCCCAGGGGGGCTTCACCCCTCCACTTT	CARSPRGASPLHF	13	TRBJ1-6	TRBV30	-	TRBD1
TGTGCCAGCAGCCCAACAGGTCCTAGGGCTAAAGCTTTCTTT	CASSPTGPRAKAFF	14	TRBJ1-1	TRBV3-1	many	-
TGTGCCAGCAGACACATTAACTATGGCTACACCTTC	CASRHINYGYTF	12	TRBJ1-2	TRBV5-5	-	-
TGTGCCAGTAGTGGGACAGGAACTTACTACGAGCAGTACTTC	CASSGTGTYYEQYF	14	TRBJ2-7	TRBV19	-	TRBD1
TGTGCCACCCCTTTGAATCAGGGTGGAGCTTTCTTT	CATPLNQGGAFF	12	TRBJ1-1	TRBV7-9	many	-
TGCAGTGCCGCCGACAGGGCTGGCAAAAACATTCAGTACTTC	CSAADRAGKNIQYF	14	TRBJ2-4	TRBV20-1	many	TRBD1
TGTGCCAGCACCTTCGCGGGGATGAACACTGAAGCTTTCTTT	CASTFAGMNTEAFF	14	TRBJ1-1	TRBV7-9	many	-
TGCAGCGTTGAAGATCTCGGGGGTGGCTACACCTTC	CSVEDLGGGYTF	12	TRBJ1-2	TRBV29-1	many	-
TGCAGTGCTAGTACAGGGGGTTATGGTAACTATGGCTACACCTTC	CSASTGGYGNYGYTF	15	TRBJ1-2	TRBV20-1	many	TRBD1